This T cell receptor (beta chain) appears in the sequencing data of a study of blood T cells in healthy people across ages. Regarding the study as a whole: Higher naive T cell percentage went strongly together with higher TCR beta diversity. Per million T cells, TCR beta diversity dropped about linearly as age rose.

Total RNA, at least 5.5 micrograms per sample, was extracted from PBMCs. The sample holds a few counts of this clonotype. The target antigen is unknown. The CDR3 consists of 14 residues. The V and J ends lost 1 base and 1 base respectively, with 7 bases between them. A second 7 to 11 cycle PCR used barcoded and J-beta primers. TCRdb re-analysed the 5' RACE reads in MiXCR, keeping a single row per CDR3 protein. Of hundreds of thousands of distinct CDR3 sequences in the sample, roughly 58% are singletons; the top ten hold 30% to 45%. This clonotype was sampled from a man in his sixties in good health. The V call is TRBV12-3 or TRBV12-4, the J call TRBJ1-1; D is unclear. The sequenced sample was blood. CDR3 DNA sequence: TGTGCCAGCAGTTTAGGGATTCGGAACACTGAAGCTTTCTTT. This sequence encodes CASSLGIRNTEAFF.